This T cell receptor beta chain is from a study of Graves' ophthalmopathy and Graves' hyperthyroidism. The table lists this clonotype with a few counts. Clinicians diagnosed using symptoms, serum thyroxine, TRAb, thyroid ultrasound and orbital computed tomography. Scientists amplified the TCR beta CDR3 regions from RNA transcripts. An initial RT-PCR round employing HTBI primers preceded a second-round multiplex PCR. MiXCR was run by TCRdb on the multiplex PCR reads, yielding one entry per CDR3 protein. The sample holds about 420,000 distinct CDR3 sequences; 21% are singletons and the top ten take roughly 3%. V lost 6 bases to trimming and J lost 5 bases, with 13 bases between them. CDR3 length: 13 residues. Germline V gives CDR1 MDHEN, CDR2 SYDVKM.

The chain is built from TRBV28 and TRBJ2-5; D is perhaps TRBD2 (5 bases). This TCR was sampled from a woman aged 18-30 years with stable Graves' hyperthyroidism. The sequencing input was peripheral blood. The CDR3 loop is CASRHPSGETQYF. The CDR3 bases are TGTGCCAGCAGACACCCCTCGGGGGAGACCCAGTACTTC.